The 14 T cell receptor beta chains presented below share a single source sample, sequenced in a study of T-cell reconstitution after alpha-beta-depleted transplantation in children. Unique molecular identifiers were incorporated into the prepared TCRbeta library. One entry per CDR3 protein, called by TCRdb with MiXCR from the PCR reads. The profile shows about 420,000 distinct CDR3 sequences, 15% to 20% of them singletons. The sample here was PBMCs, mostly from graft donor cells, taken 360 days after TCRalphabeta/CD19-depleted stem cell transplant. These receptors were collected from a boy younger than two who had a stem cell transplant for Wiskott-Aldrich syndrome, so the T cells may come from the graft donor.

This chain connects TRBV5-6 to TRBJ2-1; D gene unclear. The CDR3 runs to 13 residues. CDR1 and CDR2 (germline): SGHDT, YYEEEE. Trimming pared 2 bases from V and 3 bases from J, leaving 6 bases between. CDR3 DNA sequence: TGTGCCAGCAGCTTCACGATCTACAATGAGCAGTTCTTC. It yields the protein CASSFTIYNEQFF.

The J gene is TRBJ2-7, the V gene TRBV14; possibly TRBD2 for D (5 bases). The V gene lost 7 bases and the J gene lost 0 bases, with 13 bases spanning the gap. Germline assignment: CDR1 SGHDN and CDR2 FVKESK. The length of the CDR3 is 14 residues. The CDR3 is CASNAGKSSYEQYF. The CDR3 DNA follows: TGTGCCAGCAACGCCGGGAAGAGCTCCTACGAGCAGTACTTC.

This clonotype has ten or more counts. The chain employs TRBV11-2 and TRBJ2-3, with D perhaps TRBD1 (5 bases). From germline, CDR1 is SGHAT and CDR2 FQNNGV. The CDR3 is made up of 14 amino acids. Trimming removed 6 bases from V and 0 bases from J, with 10 bases in between. CDR3 sequence: CASSPGFSTDTQYF. CDR3 sequence (DNA): TGTGCCAGCAGTCCAGGGTTTAGCACAGATACGCAGTATTTT.

This chain connects TRBV3-1 to TRBJ1-6; unclear D gene. V lost 5 bases and J lost 3, with 8 bases in between. Germline values: CDR1 LGHDT, CDR2 YNNKEL (reference sequence). The CDR3 consists of 14 residues. DNA for the CDR3: TGTGCCAGCAGCACGGCGGGCTATAATTCACCCCTCCACTTT. Translation: CASSTAGYNSPLHF.

The chain joins TRBV20-1 to TRBJ2-1; D is perhaps TRBD2 (6 bases). Germline loops: CDR1 DFQATT, CDR2 SNEGSKA (reference sequence). This CDR3 has 14 residues. The CDR3 DNA sequence: TGCAGCGGATCTAGCGTACGATCCTACAATGAGCAGTTCTTC. Translated: CSGSSVRSYNEQFF.

The rearrangement uses TRBV29-1 and TRBJ1-5; no clear D. CDR3 length: 11 residues. V lost 0 bases, J lost 11 bases, and 8 bases lay in between. CDR1 and CDR2 (germline): SQVTM, ANQGSEA. The CDR3 DNA reads as TGCAGCGTTGAAGATTATGGAGCCCAGCATTTT. The encoded protein is CSVEDYGAQHF.

The V and J genes are TRBV2 and TRBJ2-7, with 9 nucleotides matching TRBD1. The CDR3 contains 14 residues. CDR1 and CDR2 from the germline V gene are SNHLY and FYNNEI. J was trimmed by 5 bases and V by 6 bases; bases with no gene match: 8. This CDR3 is CASRDDRGIDEQYF. CDR3 nucleotides: TGTGCCAGCAGAGATGACAGGGGGATCGACGAGCAGTACTTC.

This clonotype was observed a few times. The chain employs TRBV10-3 and TRBJ2-3; unclear D gene. There are 12 residues in the CDR3. The germline CDR1 and CDR2 sequences are ENHRY and SYGVKD. The V end lost 3 bases, the J end lost 6 bases, and 7 bases lay between the germline ends. The CDR3 sequence: CAISDGPDTQYF. The CDR3 DNA follows: TGTGCCATCAGTGATGGCCCGGATACGCAGTATTTT.

This clonotype was found a few times. The chain combines TRBV5-1 with TRBJ2-7; D is perhaps TRBD1 (5 bases). The V and J ends lost 4 bases and 6 bases respectively, with 23 bases between them. This CDR3 spans 16 amino acids. The germline V gene encodes CDR1 SGHRS and CDR2 YFSETQ. The CDR3 DNA is TGCGCCAGCAGCCTCCGGAAAGGGGCTCACCTCAGCGAGCAGTACTTC. This sequence encodes CASSLRKGAHLSEQYF.

The chain carries TRBV20-1 and TRBJ2-4; D is perhaps TRBD1 (5 bases). V was shortened by 0 bases and J by 8 bases, with 11 bases between the two germline ends. The germline gives CDR1 DFQATT, CDR2 SNEGSKA (reference sequence). The CDR3 sequence is 13 residues long. The CDR3 protein is CSARDRTRDIQYF. CDR3 in DNA: TGCAGTGCTAGAGATCGGACCAGGGACATTCAGTACTTC.

This clonotype was seen only a few times. The chain links TRBV27 to TRBJ2-5; 8 bases are shared with TRBD1. The germline CDR1 and CDR2 sequences are MNHEY and SMNVEV (reference sequence). J lost 5 bases, V lost 5 bases, and 10 bases had no gene match. The CDR3 is 15 amino acids. The chain's CDR3 is CASSRLQGGRETQYF. CDR3 in DNA: TGTGCCAGCAGTCGACTACAGGGGGGCCGGGAGACCCAGTACTTC.

This clonotype was counted a few times. The J gene is TRBJ2-1, the V gene TRBV28, with 12 bases that match TRBD2. V shed 3 bases, J shed 9 bases, and the junction held 6 bases outside the gene matches. Looked up from germline, CDR1 is MDHEN and CDR2 is SYDVKM. This CDR3 has 15 amino acids. The CDR3 nucleotides are TGTGCCAGCAGTTTTCCTAGCGGGGGGGCCTCTGAGCAGTTCTTC. Its protein is CASSFPSGGASEQFF.

This clonotype was found a few times. The J gene is TRBJ2-5, the V gene TRBV7-9; 8 bases line up with TRBD1. The V gene's germline CDR1 is SEHNR and CDR2 FQNEAQ (reference sequence). V was clipped by 5 bases and J by 2 bases; unmatched bases: 7. This CDR3 has 15 residues. This chain's CDR3 is CASSETGVLQETQYF. Written as DNA, the CDR3 is TGTGCCAGCAGCGAGACAGGGGTACTACAAGAGACCCAGTACTTC.

This chain connects TRBV3-1 to TRBJ2-7, with TRBD1 matching 7 bases. Germline loops: CDR1 LGHDT, CDR2 YNNKEL (reference sequence). The CDR3 is 12 residues long. The V gene end was trimmed by 8 bases and the J gene end by 3 bases; junction bases not matched to a gene: 4. Written as DNA, the CDR3 is TGTGCCAGCGGGGGACAGTTCTACGAGCAGTACTTC. Protein: CASGGQFYEQYF.